This TCR beta chain came from a study of CD8+ T cells in alopecia areata. Study background: A 6-month period off drug followed tofacitinib, which lasted 6 to 18 months.

The sample's treatment: oral pan-JAK inhibitor, 5-10 mg twice daily. Extracted from the samples, RNA was reverse transcribed into cDNA to serve as the sequencing template. Some clones are missing from TCRdb's copy, which holds only in-frame ones; the method was immunoSEQ multiplex PCR. The data contain around 150,000 clones, 65% to 90% of them singletons. Deletions cut 4 bases from V and 6 bases from J, with 17 bases between. Germline V gives CDR1 SGHAT, CDR2 FQNNGV. The CDR3 spans 15 residues. This chain links TRBV11-2 with TRBJ2-3, with a tentative D call TRBD2 (6 bases). The TCR originated in a human donor with alopecia areata. The sample here was CD8+ T cells sorted from blood, taken at week 4, from a patient treated with tofacitinib. The CDR3 reads CASSSPGAAGDTQYF. CDR3 sequence (DNA): TGTGCCAGCAGCTCGCCCGGGGCTGCGGGGGATACGCAGTATTTT.